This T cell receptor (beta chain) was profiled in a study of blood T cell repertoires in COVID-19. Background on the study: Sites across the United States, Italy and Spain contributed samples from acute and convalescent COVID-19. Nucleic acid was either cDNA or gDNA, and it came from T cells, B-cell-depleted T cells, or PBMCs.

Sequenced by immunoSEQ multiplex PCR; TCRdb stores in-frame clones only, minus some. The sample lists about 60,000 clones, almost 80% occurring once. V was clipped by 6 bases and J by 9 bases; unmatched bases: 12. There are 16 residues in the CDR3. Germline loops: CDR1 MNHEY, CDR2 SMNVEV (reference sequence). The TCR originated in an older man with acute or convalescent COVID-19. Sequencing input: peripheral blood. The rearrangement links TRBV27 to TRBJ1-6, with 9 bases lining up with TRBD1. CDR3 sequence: CASSVLSGQGISPLHF. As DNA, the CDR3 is TGTGCCAGCAGCGTTTTATCAGGACAGGGGATTTCACCCCTCCACTTT.